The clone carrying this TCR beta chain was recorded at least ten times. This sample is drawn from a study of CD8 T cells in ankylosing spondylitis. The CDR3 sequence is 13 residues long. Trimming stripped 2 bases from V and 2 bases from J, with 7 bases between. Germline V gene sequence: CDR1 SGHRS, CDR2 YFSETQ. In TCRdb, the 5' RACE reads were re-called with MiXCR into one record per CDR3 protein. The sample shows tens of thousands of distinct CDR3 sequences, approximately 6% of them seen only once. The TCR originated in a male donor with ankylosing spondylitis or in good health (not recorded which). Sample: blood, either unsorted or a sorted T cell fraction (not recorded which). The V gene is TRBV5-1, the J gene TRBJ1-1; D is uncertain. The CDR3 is CASSFASNTEAFF. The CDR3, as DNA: TGCGCCAGCAGCTTTGCCAGTAACACTGAAGCTTTCTTT.